The entry that follows covers one T cell receptor (beta chain) sequence. Here immunoSEQ multiplex PCR was the method, and the copy in TCRdb shows in-frame clones only, minus some. The data show tens of thousands of clones, with around four fifths seen just once and around 2% held by the top ten. The sample originates from a study of OX40 agonist ivuxolimab in advanced cancers. As for the study in general: Dose-escalation patients suffered from hepatocellular carcinoma, melanoma, renal cell or head and neck cancer.

In germline, CDR1 is SNHLY, CDR2 FYNNEI. This CDR3 region has 13 residues. With V trimmed by 6 bases and J by 6 bases, 8 bases remained unmatched. The source material was CD4+ or CD8+ T cells sorted from blood, sampled in a trial of the OX40 agonist ivuxolimab. This TCR was recovered from an adult with an advanced solid tumor such as melanoma, head and neck, liver or kidney cancer. The rearrangement joins TRBV2 to TRBJ2-7, with 7 bases fitting TRBD2. The CDR3 sequence: CASSVDWGGEQYF. CDR3 nucleotide sequence: TGTGCCAGCAGCGTGGACTGGGGGGGCGAGCAGTACTTC.